This paragraph covers one T cell receptor (beta chain) sequence. Its specificity is not known. V lost 2 bases and J lost 11, with 19 bases in between. The CDR3 is 15 amino acids. Germline CDR1 is SNHLY and CDR2 is FYNNEI. Of the isolated RNA, all was reverse transcribed, and so the sequenced material was expressed TCRB transcripts. The data were produced by immunoSEQ multiplex PCR, yet TCRdb's version contains in-frame clones alone and is incomplete. The data hold about 150,000 clones, with nearly 50% observed a single time. These data are taken from a study of beta chain features in type 1 diabetes. Study-wide points: Naive, central memory and regulatory TCRB repertoires appeared more similar among patients than healthy donors.

The sequenced material came from Tregs from blood. This chain connects TRBV2 to TRBJ2-1; D may be TRBD2 (5 bases). The TCR was taken from a man aged 18 to 29 in good health. The CDR3 DNA is TGTGCCAGCAGTGAACCGACTTCAGCGGCTAGCAAGCAGTTCTTC. Translating gives CASSEPTSAASKQFF.